This T cell receptor beta chain was observed in a study of PD-L1 blockade in urothelial cancer. Study in general: Male sex and bladder-origin urothelial cancer characterized most of the roughly 29 patients.

PCRs each included synthetic TCR analog templates spiked in. Data came from immunoSEQ multiplex PCR; TCRdb stores just in-frame clones and leaves some out. The sample includes under 25,000 clones, about 80% of them seen just once. Whole-study findings and limits: Blood TCR clonality below the median before treatment was a predictor of better survival.

Time point in this sample: peripheral blood 6 weeks after treatment start. Peripheral blood mononuclear cells were collected from every patient before and during treatment, yielding between 1 and 8 samples per patient. This CDR3 region has 17 residues. In the case of this clone: Its target is not known.

This receptor was obtained from a man aged 50 or older with urothelial cancer. The sample in question was PBMCs, obtained around atezolizumab (anti-PD-L1) treatment. The genes are TRBV21-1 and TRBJ2-5; no check of the table's D call, TRBD2, against the DNA was made. TRBV21-1 is designated a pseudogene. The DNA of the CDR3 is TGTGCCAGCAGCAAAGCGCTATCCATCTGGAGGCGGGAGACCCAGTACTTC. Protein: CASSKALSIWRRETQYF.